The T cell receptor beta chain under discussion was sequenced for a study of beta chain features in type 1 diabetes. Study results and caveats: Moderate but significant shortening of TCRB CDR3s was recorded in all four CD4+ subsets from Type 1 diabetes patients. It was among patients, rather than healthy donors, that naive, central memory and Treg TCRB repertoires appeared more similar.

A few counts support this clone. Its antigen is currently unknown. It was via CD45RO/CCR7/CD25/CD127/CD95/CD27 that CD4+ naive, central memory, regulatory and stem cell-like memory cells were sorted. Of the isolated RNA, all was reverse transcribed, and so the sequenced material was expressed TCRB transcripts. TCRdb keeps only in-frame clones here, not all; method: immunoSEQ multiplex PCR. The sample lists around 150,000 clones; 8% to 8.5% were seen once. Germline V gene data show CDR1 as SGHDN and CDR2 as FVKESK. CDR3 length equals 17 residues. V was pared by 2 bases and J by 4 bases, with 20 bases between.

This chain uses TRBV14 with TRBJ1-2; D not certain. The sequenced sample consisted of central memory CD4+ T cells from blood. The receptor was isolated from a woman under 30 with type 1 diabetes. CDR3 loop: CASSQYGKTLGFYGYTF. CDR3 in DNA: TGTGCCAGCAGCCAATACGGGAAGACTTTGGGATTCTATGGCTACACCTTC.